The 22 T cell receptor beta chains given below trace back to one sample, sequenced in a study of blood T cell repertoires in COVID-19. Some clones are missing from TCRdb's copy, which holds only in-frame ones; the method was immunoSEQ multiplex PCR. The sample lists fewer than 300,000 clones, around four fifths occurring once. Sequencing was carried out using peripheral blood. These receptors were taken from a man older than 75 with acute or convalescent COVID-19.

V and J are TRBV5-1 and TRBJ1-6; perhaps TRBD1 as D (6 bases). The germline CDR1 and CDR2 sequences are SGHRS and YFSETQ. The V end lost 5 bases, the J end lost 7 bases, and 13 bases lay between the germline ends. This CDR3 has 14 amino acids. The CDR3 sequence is CASSSGQRNSPLHF. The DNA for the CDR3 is TGCGCCAGCAGTTCCGGACAGAGAAATTCACCCCTCCACTTT.

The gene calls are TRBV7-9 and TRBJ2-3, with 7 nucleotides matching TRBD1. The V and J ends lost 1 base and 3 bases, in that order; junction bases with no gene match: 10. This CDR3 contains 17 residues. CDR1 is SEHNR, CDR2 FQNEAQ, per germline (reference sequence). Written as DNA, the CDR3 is TGTGCCAGCAGCTTAGGGAACAGGGGTTTTGCGACAGATACGCAGTATTTT. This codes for CASSLGNRGFATDTQYF.

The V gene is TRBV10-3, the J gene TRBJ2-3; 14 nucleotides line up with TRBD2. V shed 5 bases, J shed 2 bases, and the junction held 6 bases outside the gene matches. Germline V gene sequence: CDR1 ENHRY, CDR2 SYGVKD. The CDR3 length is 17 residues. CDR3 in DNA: TGTGCCATCAGTCCTAGACTAGCGGGGGGGACCACAGATACGCAGTATTTT. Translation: CAISPRLAGGTTDTQYF.

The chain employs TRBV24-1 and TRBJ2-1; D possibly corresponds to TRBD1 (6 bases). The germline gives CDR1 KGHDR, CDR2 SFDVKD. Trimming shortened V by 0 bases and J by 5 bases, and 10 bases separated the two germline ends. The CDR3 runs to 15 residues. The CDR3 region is CATSDLLGADNEQFF. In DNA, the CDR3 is TGTGCCACCAGTGATTTGCTGGGGGCGGACAATGAGCAGTTCTTC.

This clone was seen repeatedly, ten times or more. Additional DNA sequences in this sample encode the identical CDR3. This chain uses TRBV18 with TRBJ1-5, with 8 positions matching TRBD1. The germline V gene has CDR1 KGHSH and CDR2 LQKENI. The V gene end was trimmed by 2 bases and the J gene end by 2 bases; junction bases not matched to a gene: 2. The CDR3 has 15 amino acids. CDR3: CASSPDRGGNQPQHF. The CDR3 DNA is TGTGCCAGCTCACCAGACAGGGGTGGCAATCAGCCCCAGCATTTT. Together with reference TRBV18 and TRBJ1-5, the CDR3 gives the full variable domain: NAGVMQNPRHLVRRRGQEARLRCSPMKGHSHVYWYRQLPEEGLKFMVYLQKENIIDESGMPKERFSAEFPKEGPSILRIQQVVRGDSAAYFCASSPDRGGNQPQHFGDGTRLSIL.

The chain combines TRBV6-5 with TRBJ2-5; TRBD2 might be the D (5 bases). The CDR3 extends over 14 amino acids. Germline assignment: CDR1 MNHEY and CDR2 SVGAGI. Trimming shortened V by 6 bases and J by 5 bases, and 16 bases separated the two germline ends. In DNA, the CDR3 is TGTGCCAGCAGGAGGGCCACCAGCCGGGAGACCCAGTACTTC. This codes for CASRRATSRETQYF.

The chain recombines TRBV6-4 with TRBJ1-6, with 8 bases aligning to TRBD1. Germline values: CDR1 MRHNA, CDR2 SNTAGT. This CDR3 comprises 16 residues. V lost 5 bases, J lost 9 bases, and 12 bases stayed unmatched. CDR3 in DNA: TGTGCCAGCAGTCCGACAGGGGAATATCCCCCTTCACCCCTCCACTTT. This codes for CASSPTGEYPPSPLHF.

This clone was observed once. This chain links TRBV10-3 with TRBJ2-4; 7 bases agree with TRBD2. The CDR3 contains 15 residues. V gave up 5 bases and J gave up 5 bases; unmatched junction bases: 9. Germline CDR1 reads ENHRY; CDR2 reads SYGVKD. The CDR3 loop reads CAISRGEGWENIQYF. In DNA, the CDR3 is TGTGCCATCAGTCGAGGGGAGGGCTGGGAAAACATTCAGTACTTC.

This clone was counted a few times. In DNA form, the CDR3 reads TGTGCCAGCAGCTTGGCCTCATGGAGGGGGAACACTGAAGCTTTCTTT. Encoded protein: CASSLASWRGNTEAFF. V and J are TRBV5-5 and TRBJ1-1, with D perhaps TRBD1 (5 bases). The CDR3 has 16 amino acids. Trimming pared 0 bases from V and 1 base from J, leaving 13 bases between. The germline gives CDR1 SGHKS, CDR2 YYEKEE (reference sequence).

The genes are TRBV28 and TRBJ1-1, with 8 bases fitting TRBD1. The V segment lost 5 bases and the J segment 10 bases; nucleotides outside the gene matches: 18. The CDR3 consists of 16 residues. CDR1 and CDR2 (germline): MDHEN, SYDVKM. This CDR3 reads CASSPPQGTGQLGAFF. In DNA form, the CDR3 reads TGTGCCAGCAGTCCCCCCCAGGGGACAGGCCAGTTAGGAGCTTTCTTT.

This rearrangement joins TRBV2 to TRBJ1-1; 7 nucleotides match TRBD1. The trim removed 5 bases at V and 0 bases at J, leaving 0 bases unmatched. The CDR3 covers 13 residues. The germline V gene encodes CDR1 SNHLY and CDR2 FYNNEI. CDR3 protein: CASSTGVNTEAFF. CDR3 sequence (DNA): TGTGCCAGCAGTACAGGGGTGAACACTGAAGCTTTCTTT.

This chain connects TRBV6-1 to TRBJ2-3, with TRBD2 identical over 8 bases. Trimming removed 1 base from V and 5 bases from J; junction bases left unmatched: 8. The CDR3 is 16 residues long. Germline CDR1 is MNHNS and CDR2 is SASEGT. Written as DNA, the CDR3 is TGTGCCAGCAGTGAAGTGAGCGGGAGCCGGGGAGATACGCAGTATTTT. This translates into CASSEVSGSRGDTQYF.

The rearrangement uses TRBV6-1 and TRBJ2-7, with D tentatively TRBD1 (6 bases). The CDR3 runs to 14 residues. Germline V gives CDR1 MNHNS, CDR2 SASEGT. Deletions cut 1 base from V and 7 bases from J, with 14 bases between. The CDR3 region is CASSEGVQGGEQYF. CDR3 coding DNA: TGTGCCAGCAGTGAAGGGGTTCAAGGGGGTGAGCAGTACTTC.

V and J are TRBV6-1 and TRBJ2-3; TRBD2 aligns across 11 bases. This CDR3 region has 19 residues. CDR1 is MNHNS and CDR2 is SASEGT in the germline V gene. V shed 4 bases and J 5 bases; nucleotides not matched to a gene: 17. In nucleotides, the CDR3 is TGTGCCAGCAGTGGGCCAAACACTAGCGGGGGTCCCCTTTTAGATACGCAGTATTTT. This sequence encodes CASSGPNTSGGPLLDTQYF.

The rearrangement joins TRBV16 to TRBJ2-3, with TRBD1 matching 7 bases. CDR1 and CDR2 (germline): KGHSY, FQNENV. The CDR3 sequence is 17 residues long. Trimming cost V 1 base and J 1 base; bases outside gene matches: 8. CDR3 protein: CASSQYTGAPRTDTQYF. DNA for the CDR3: TGTGCCAGCAGCCAATACACAGGGGCGCCTCGCACAGATACGCAGTATTTT.

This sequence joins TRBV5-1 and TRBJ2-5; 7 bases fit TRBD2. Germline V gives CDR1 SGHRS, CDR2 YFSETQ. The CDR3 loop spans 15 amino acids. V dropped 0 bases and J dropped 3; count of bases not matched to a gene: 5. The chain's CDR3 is CASSLALAAKETQYF. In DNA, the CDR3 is TGCGCCAGCAGCTTGGCTCTAGCGGCAAAAGAGACCCAGTACTTC.

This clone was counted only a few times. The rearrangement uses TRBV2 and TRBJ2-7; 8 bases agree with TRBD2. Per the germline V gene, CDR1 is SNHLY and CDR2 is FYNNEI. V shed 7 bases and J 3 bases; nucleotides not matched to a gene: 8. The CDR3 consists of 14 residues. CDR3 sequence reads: CASTEGGLGYEQYF. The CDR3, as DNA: TGTGCCAGCACCGAGGGGGGACTAGGCTACGAGCAGTACTTC.

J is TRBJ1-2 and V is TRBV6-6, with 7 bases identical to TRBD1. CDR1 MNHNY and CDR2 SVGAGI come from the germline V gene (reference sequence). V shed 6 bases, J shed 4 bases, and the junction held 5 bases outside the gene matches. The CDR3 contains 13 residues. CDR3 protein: CASRQGNFYGYTF. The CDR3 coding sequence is TGTGCCAGCAGACAGGGGAATTTCTATGGCTACACCTTC.

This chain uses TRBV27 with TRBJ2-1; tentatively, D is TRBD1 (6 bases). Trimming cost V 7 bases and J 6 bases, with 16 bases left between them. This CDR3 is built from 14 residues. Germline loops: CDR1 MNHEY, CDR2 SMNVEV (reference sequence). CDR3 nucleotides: TGTGCCAGCAACCGGGCAGGGGTTGGCAATGAGCAGTTCTTC. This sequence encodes CASNRAGVGNEQFF.

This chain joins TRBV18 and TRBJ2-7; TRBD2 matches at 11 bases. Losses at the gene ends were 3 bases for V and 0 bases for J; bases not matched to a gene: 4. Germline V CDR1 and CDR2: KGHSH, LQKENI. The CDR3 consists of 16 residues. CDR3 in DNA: TGTGCCAGCTCACCCTTAGCGGGGGGGAGCTCCTACGAGCAGTACTTC. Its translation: CASSPLAGGSSYEQYF.

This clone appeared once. CDR3 loop: CASSAGTGLREQYF. CDR3 nucleotides: TGTGCCTCCTCGGCCGGGACAGGGCTTCGGGAGCAGTACTTC. V and J are TRBV6-5 and TRBJ2-7; 9 bases fit TRBD1. V dropped 11 bases and J dropped 7; count of bases not matched to a gene: 15. Per germline, CDR1 MNHEY and CDR2 SVGAGI. The CDR3 loop spans 14 amino acids.

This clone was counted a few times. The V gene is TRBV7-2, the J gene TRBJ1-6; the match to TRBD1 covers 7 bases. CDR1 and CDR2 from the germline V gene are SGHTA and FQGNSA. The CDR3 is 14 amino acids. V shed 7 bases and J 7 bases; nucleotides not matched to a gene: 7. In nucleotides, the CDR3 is TGTGCCAGCACGCCCGGGACAGAAAATTCACCCCTCCACTTT. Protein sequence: CASTPGTENSPLHF.